The TCR beta chain described here comes from a study of identical twins. This clonotype appeared many times. As yet, its antigen is unknown. General study points: Abundant beta clonotypes from cord blood bore fewer insertions; memory repertoires lacked this pattern.

The CDR3 totals 17 residues. Trimming cost V 1 base and J 3 bases, with 18 bases left between them. MiXCR was run by TCRdb on the 5' RACE reads, yielding one entry per CDR3 protein. Among 250,000 to 300,000 distinct CDR3 sequences listed, approximately 8.3% were seen once. Separately, the same data were catalogued under a study of yellow fever vaccine responses in identical twins.

The gene calls are TRBV12-3 or TRBV12-4 and TRBJ1-1; D perhaps matches TRBD1 (6 bases). Sequencing input: CD8+ T cells sorted from blood. The sequence was collected from a woman aged 18-29 years in good health. CDR3 in amino acids: CASSLGPGTPEYTEAFF. CDR3 bases: TGTGCCAGCAGTTTAGGCCCCGGGACACCTGAATACACTGAAGCTTTCTTT.